The entry that follows covers one T cell receptor (beta chain) sequence. The entry originates in a study of T cell responses to AZD1222 COVID-19 vaccine. CDR3 length equals 12 residues. With 0 bases removed from V and 13 bases from J, the gap between germline ends came to 14 bases. The V gene's germline CDR1 is SGHRS and CDR2 YFSETQ. Data came from immunoSEQ multiplex PCR; TCRdb stores just in-frame clones and leaves some out. The sample has about 120,000 clones, more than 80% seen once; the top ten hold less than 2%. The V and J genes are TRBV5-1 and TRBJ2-7; D could derive from TRBD1 or TRBD2 (5 bases each). The sequence was collected from an adult in good health. The material sequenced was peripheral blood, taken on day 0 of AZD1222 vaccination. The CDR3 DNA follows: TGCGCCAGCAGCTTGGCCGGGGCGGCCGAATACTTC. It is translated as CASSLAGAAEYF.